These T cell receptor beta chains were read from a single sample in a study of T-cell reconstitution after alpha-beta-depleted transplantation in children. TCRdb processed the PCR reads anew with MiXCR; each CDR3 protein has one entry. The table includes about 270,000 distinct CDR3 sequences, roughly 9.5% detected once. The sequenced sample was PBMCs from the stem cell graft donor, obtained from the stem cell graft. The receptors originated from a human donor who donated a stem cell graft to a child with SCID. Each CDR3 is given with its conserved first and last residue. D genes are given only for firm matches. Rows may omit the clone size; those that give it use once, few, many or a size class.

size | J | V | D | DNA | CDR3
NA | TRBJ2-1 | TRBV4-1 | NA | TGCGCCAGCAGCCAAACGCAGGGAGGCTACAATGAGCAGTTCTTC | CASSQTQGGYNEQFF
few | TRBJ2-2 | TRBV6-5 | NA | TGTGCCAGCAGTTACTTCGGGCCCGACACCGGGGAGCTGTTTTTT | CASSYFGPDTGELFF
few | TRBJ1-3 | TRBV5-1 | NA | TGCGCCAGCAGCCCGACAGTAAGCTCTGGAAACACCATATATTTT | CASSPTVSSGNTIYF
few | TRBJ2-1 | TRBV12-3/TRBV12-4 | TRBD1 | TGTGCCAGCAGGGGGACAGGGAAAGACAATGAGCAGTTCTTC | CASRGTGKDNEQFF
few | TRBJ2-7 | TRBV6-1 | NA | TGTGCCAGCAGTGACGGGCAGCCCATCGAGCAGTACTTC | CASSDGQPIEQYF
NA | TRBJ2-6 | TRBV20-1 | NA | TGCAGTGCTGGGGTCTCCGGGGCCAACGTCCTGACTTTC | CSAGVSGANVLTF
few | TRBJ1-2 | TRBV6-1 | NA | TGTGCCAGCAACCGGCCAGGACCTAACTATGGCTACACCTTC | CASNRPGPNYGYTF
NA | TRBJ1-4 | TRBV9 | TRBD1 | TGTGCCAGCAGTCTCCTGGGACAGGGAACCGAAAAACTGTTTTTT | CASSLLGQGTEKLFF
medium-sized | TRBJ1-1 | TRBV14 | TRBD1 | TGTGCCAGCAGCCGCCCCACAGGGGTGAACACTGAAGCTTTCTTT | CASSRPTGVNTEAFF
NA | TRBJ2-1 | TRBV3-1 | TRBD1 | TGTGCCAGCAGCCAACCCCGGACAGGGAGAGACAATGAGCAGTTCTTC | CASSQPRTGRDNEQFF
NA | TRBJ2-5 | TRBV20-1 | NA | TGCAGTGCTAGAGATTTACCGACACCACAAGAGACCCAGTACTTC | CSARDLPTPQETQYF